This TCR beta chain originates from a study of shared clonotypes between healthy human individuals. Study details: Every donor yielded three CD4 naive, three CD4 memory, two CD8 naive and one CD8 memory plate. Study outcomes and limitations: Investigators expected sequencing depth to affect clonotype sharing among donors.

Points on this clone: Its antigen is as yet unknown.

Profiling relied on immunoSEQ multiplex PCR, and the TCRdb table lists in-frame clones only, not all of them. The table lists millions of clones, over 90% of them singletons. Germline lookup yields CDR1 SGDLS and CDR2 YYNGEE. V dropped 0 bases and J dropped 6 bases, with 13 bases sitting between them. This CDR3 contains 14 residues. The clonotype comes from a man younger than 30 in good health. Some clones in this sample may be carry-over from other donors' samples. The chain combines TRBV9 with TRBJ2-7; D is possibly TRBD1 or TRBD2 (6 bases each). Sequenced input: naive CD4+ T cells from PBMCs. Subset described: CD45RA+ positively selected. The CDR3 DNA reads TGTGCCAGCAGCGTAGGACAGGCCGGGGGCGAGCAGTACTTC. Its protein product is CASSVGQAGGEQYF.